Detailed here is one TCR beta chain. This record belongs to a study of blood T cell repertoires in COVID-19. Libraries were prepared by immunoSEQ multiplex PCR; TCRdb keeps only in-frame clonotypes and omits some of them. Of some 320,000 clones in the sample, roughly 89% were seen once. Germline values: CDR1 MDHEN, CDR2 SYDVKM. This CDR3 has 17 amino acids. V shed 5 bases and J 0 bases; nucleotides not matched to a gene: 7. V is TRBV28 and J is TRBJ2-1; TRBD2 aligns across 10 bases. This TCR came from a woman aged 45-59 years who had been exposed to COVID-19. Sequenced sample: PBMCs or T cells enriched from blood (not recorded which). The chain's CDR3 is CASSPWTSGSSYNEQFF. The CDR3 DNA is TGTGCCAGCAGTCCGTGGACTAGCGGAAGCTCCTACAATGAGCAGTTCTTC.